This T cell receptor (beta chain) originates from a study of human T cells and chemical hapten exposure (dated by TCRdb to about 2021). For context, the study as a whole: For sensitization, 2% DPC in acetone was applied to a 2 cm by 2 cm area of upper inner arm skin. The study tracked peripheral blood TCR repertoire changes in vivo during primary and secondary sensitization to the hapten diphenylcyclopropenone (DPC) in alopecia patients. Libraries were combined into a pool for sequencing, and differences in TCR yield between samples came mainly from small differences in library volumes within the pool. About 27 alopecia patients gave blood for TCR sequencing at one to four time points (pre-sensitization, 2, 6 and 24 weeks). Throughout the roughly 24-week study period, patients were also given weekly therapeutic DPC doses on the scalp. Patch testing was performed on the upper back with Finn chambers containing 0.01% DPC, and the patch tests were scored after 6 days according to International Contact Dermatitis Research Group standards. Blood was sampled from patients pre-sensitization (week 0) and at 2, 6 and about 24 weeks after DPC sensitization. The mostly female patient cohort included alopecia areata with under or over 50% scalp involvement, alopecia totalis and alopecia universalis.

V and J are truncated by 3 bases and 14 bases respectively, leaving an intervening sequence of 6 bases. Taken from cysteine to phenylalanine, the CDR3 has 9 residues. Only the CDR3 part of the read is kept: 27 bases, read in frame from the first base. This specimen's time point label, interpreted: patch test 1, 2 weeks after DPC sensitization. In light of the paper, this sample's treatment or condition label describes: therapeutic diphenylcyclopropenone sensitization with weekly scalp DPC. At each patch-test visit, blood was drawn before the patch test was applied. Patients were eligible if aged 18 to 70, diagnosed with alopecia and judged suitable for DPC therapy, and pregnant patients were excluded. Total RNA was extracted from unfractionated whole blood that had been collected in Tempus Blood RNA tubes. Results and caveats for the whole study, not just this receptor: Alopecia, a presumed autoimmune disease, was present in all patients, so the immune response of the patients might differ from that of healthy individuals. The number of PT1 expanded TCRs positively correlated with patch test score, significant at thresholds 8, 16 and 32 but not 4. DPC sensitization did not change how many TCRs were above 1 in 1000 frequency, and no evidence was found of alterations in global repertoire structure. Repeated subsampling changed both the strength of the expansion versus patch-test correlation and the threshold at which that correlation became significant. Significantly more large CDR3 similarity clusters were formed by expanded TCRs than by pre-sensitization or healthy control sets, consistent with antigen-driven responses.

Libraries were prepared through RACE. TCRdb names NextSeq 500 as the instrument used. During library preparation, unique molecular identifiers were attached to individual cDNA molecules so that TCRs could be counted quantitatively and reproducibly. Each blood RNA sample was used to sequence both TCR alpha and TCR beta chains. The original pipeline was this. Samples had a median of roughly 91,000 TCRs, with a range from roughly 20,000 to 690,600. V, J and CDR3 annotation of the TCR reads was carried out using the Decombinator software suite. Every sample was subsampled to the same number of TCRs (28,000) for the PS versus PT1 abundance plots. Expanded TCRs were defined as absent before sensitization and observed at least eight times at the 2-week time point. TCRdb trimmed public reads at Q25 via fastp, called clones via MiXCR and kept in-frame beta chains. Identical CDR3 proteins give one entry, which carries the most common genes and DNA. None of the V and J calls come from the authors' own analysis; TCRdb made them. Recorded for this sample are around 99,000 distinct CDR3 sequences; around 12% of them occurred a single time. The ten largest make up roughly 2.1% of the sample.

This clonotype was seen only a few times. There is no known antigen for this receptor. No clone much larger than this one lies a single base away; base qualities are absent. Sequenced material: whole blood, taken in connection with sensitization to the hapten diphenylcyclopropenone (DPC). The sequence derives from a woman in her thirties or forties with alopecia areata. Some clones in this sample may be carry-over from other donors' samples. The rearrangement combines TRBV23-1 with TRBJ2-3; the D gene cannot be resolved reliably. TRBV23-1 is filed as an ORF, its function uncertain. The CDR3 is CASSHGWYF. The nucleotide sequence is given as TGCGCCAGCAGTCACGGGTGGTATTTT.